Listed below are T cell receptor beta chains from one sample, sequenced in a study of CD8+ T cells in alopecia areata. Clones were read by immunoSEQ multiplex PCR, and TCRdb kept only the in-frame ones, dropping some. Of approximately 190,000 clones listed, 58% are singletons. Sequences were derived from CD4+ T cells sorted from blood, sampled at week 24, from a patient treated with tofacitinib. The receptors derive from a human donor with alopecia areata. The CDR3 runs from the conserved cysteine through the conserved F or W. D genes are given only for firm matches. The size entry is marked missing in some rows and otherwise reads once, few, many or a size class.

TGTGCCAGCAGTTCCTGGGGGACTAGCGGGAGAGGGGAGCAGTTCTTC | CASSSWGTSGRGEQFF | TRBJ2-1 | once | TRBD2 | TRBV27
TGCGCCAGCAGCCCCTCGACAGGGACCCCCTACGAGCAGTACTTC | CASSPSTGTPYEQYF | TRBJ2-7 | once | TRBD1 | TRBV5-1
TGTGCCAGCAGAGCCCGACGGGACAATGAAAAACTGTTTTTT | CASRARRDNEKLFF | TRBJ1-4 | few | . | TRBV25-1
TGTGCCAGCAGTGAATGGCCTAGCGGGGGCAATGAGCAGTTCTTC | CASSEWPSGGNEQFF | TRBJ2-1 | . | TRBD2 | TRBV25-1
TGTGCCAGCAGCGAAATACCTAAAGGCGATACGCAGTATTTT | CASSEIPKGDTQYF | TRBJ2-3 | . | . | TRBV2
TGTGCCAGCAGTCCGGACTCGTACTATAATTCACCCCTCCACTTT | CASSPDSYYNSPLHF | TRBJ1-6 | . | . | TRBV2
TGTGCCAGCAGCGTCGGGCCAGGGGGGAATCAGCCCCAGCATTTT | CASSVGPGGNQPQHF | TRBJ1-5 | . | TRBD1 | TRBV9
TGCGCCAGCAGCCAAGATCGGGGGGGAGAGACCCAGTACTTC | CASSQDRGGETQYF | TRBJ2-5 | . | TRBD2 | TRBV4-1
TGCGCCAGCAGCCAAGGATTGGGAGAGACCCAGTACTTC | CASSQGLGETQYF | TRBJ2-5 | few | . | TRBV4-1
TGTGCCAGCAGCTTCGCGGGGGGTGAGGACTATGGCTACACCTTC | CASSFAGGEDYGYTF | TRBJ1-2 | . | . | TRBV7-9
TGTGCCTGGAGTGTTCATAGAGGGCTCCCAGATACGCAGTATTTT | CAWSVHRGLPDTQYF | TRBJ2-3 | . | . | TRBV30
TGCGCCAGCAGCTTGGCGTTAGGATCTGGGCAGTTCTTC | CASSLALGSGQFF | TRBJ2-1 | . | . | TRBV5-1
TGTGCCAGCAGCCGGGGCGTGTCCAACATTCAGTACTTC | CASSRGVSNIQYF | TRBJ2-4 | . | . | TRBV14
TGCGCCAGCAGCCCGCTCGCGGGGACTAGCACAGATACGCAGTATTTT | CASSPLAGTSTDTQYF | TRBJ2-3 | few | . | TRBV4-1
TGTGCCAGCAGTTACTCGACGGGCGGGGAGCTGTTTTTT | CASSYSTGGELFF | TRBJ2-2 | . | . | TRBV6-5
TGCAGTGCTAGCGGCTACACCTTC | CSASGYTF | TRBJ1-2 | . | . | TRBV20-1
TGTGCCAGCAGTTTAGCCCGGGGAACTGAAGCTTTCTTT | CASSLARGTEAFF | TRBJ1-1 | few | . | TRBV27
TGTGCCAGCAGCTCCACGACAGGGATTAATGAAAAACTGTTTTTT | CASSSTTGINEKLFF | TRBJ1-4 | . | TRBD1 | TRBV7-8
TGTGCCAGCAGCTTCAGAGGGACGGAACGGGCTTTCTTT | CASSFRGTERAFF | TRBJ1-1 | . | . | TRBV7-9
TGCAGCAAGGGGGAGGGAACCTACAATGAGCAGTTCTTC | CSKGEGTYNEQFF | TRBJ2-1 | . | . | TRBV29-1
TGTGCCAGCAGTGATCGAATGGGGGCCGGGGCCAACGTCCTGACTTTC | CASSDRMGAGANVLTF | TRBJ2-6 | . | . | TRBV25-1
TGTGCCAGCTCACCACGGGACGGCTACGAGCAGTACTTC | CASSPRDGYEQYF | TRBJ2-7 | . | . | TRBV18
TGTGCCAGCAGGCCTCCGGGACTAGCGGGATCCGAGACCCAGTACTTC | CASRPPGLAGSETQYF | TRBJ2-5 | . | TRBD2 | TRBV7-2
TGTGCCAGCAGTCCGGGTGGGGGTCAGCCCCAGCATTTT | CASSPGGGQPQHF | TRBJ1-5 | . | . | TRBV6-1
TGTGCCAGCAGCATGCCGACCCTGGGGGAGGAGCAGTACTTC | CASSMPTLGEEQYF | TRBJ2-7 | few | . | TRBV7-2
TGCGCCAGCAGCCAAGCCAATAGACAGTCAGATACGCAGTATTTT | CASSQANRQSDTQYF | TRBJ2-3 | . | . | TRBV4-3
TGTGCCTGCCGTCGGGGAGGAGGAGGGGCCAACGTCCTGACTTTC | CACRRGGGGANVLTF | TRBJ2-6 | few | . | TRBV28
TGCAGCGTTGAAGTCTTTCCCCACAACTCTGGAAACACCATATATTTT | CSVEVFPHNSGNTIYF | TRBJ1-3 | . | . | TRBV29-1
TGCGCCAGCAGCTTGGCGGGGAGCACAGATACGCAGTATTTT | CASSLAGSTDTQYF | TRBJ2-3 | . | . | TRBV5-1
TGTGCCATCAGTGAGTCCATCCCGCCCTACGAGCAGTACTTC | CAISESIPPYEQYF | TRBJ2-7 | few | . | TRBV10-3
TGCGCCAGCAGCTTGGATCCCCTGTACCAAGAGACCCAGTACTTC | CASSLDPLYQETQYF | TRBJ2-5 | . | . | TRBV5-1
TGCGCCAGCAGCTTAAGCGGGTCAGAACTCTACGAGCAGTACTTC | CASSLSGSELYEQYF | TRBJ2-7 | . | . | TRBV5-1
TGTGCCACCGGGGGTTCGGTCTATGGCTACACCTTC | CATGGSVYGYTF | TRBJ1-2 | few | . | TRBV28
TGTGCCAGCAGCTTGATTAGCGGGGGGGCCGGCGGGGAGCTGTTTTTT | CASSLISGGAGGELFF | TRBJ2-2 | . | TRBD2 | TRBV11-2
TGTGCCAGCAGCGCTTATAGCGGGGGGGCTGTGACCCAGTACTTC | CASSAYSGGAVTQYF | TRBJ2-5 | . | TRBD2 | TRBV9
TGTGCCAGCAGTACGGGACAGGGAATGGGCTATGGCTACACCTTC | CASSTGQGMGYGYTF | TRBJ1-2 | . | TRBD1 | TRBV28
TGTGCCTGGAGCGAGGGTTATGGCTACACCTTC | CAWSEGYGYTF | TRBJ1-2 | . | . | TRBV30
TGCAGCGTTGTCGGAGGTTTGGGTGGAAACACCATATATTTT | CSVVGGLGGNTIYF | TRBJ1-3 | . | . | TRBV29-1
TGTGCCCAGGGACAGGGGAACGGTGGCTACACCTTC | CAQGQGNGGYTF | TRBJ1-2 | few | TRBD1 | TRBV30
TGTGCCACCAGCAGAGATGTCCGGAGAACTAATGAAAAACTGTTTTTT | CATSRDVRRTNEKLFF | TRBJ1-4 | . | . | TRBV15
TGTGCCAGCAGGCAGACAGCTAACTATGGCTACACCTTC | CASRQTANYGYTF | TRBJ1-2 | . | . | TRBV5-6
TGTGCCAGCATTGGGGACAGGGGGCCCGACAATGAGCAGTTCTTC | CASIGDRGPDNEQFF | TRBJ2-1 | few | TRBD1 | TRBV7-9
TGTGCCAGTAGTCGACGGGACACCGGGGAGCTGTTTTTT | CASSRRDTGELFF | TRBJ2-2 | few | . | TRBV19
TGTGCCAGCAGCGCGTTTACCGGGGAGCTGTTTTTT | CASSAFTGELFF | TRBJ2-2 | . | . | TRBV9
TGCAGCGTTGTTGTAGTTAGCACAGATACGCAGTATTTT | CSVVVVSTDTQYF | TRBJ2-3 | . | . | TRBV29-1
TGCGCCAGCAGCCTACGAACCTCCGGGACAATCGACTCCTACGAGCAGTACTTC | CASSLRTSGTIDSYEQYF | TRBJ2-7 | . | . | TRBV5-1
TGTGCCACCGCCGGGACAGGTCCCTCTGGGGCCAACGTCCTGACTTTC | CATAGTGPSGANVLTF | TRBJ2-6 | few | TRBD1 | TRBV10-3
TGTGCCAGCAGCTTGGATGGGACTGGGGCCAACGTCCTGACTTTC | CASSLDGTGANVLTF | TRBJ2-6 | . | . | TRBV5-4
TGTGCCAGCAGCTTAGCGTCAGGGGACGGTGAAGCTTTCTTT | CASSLASGDGEAFF | TRBJ1-1 | . | . | TRBV7-2
TGTGCCAGCAGTGAACTGGGATTTACTGGAAACACCATATATTTT | CASSELGFTGNTIYF | TRBJ1-3 | once | . | TRBV6-1
TGCGCCAGCAGCCAAGCGATCGGGATAGCAGAAAAACTGTTTTTT | CASSQAIGIAEKLFF | TRBJ1-4 | few | . | TRBV4-3
TGTGCCAGCAGTGAAACGCGGGGGGAGGTCGAGCAGTACTTC | CASSETRGEVEQYF | TRBJ2-7 | . | TRBD2 | TRBV2
TGTGCCAGCAGCCCGCTAGCGGGGGGCAGGGATGAGCAGTTCTTC | CASSPLAGGRDEQFF | TRBJ2-1 | . | TRBD2 | TRBV9
TGTGCCAGCAGCACAGGGAGTAGCTCCTACAATGAGCAGTTCTTC | CASSTGSSSYNEQFF | TRBJ2-1 | few | . | TRBV2